This passage covers 18 T cell receptor beta chains from one sample sequenced in a study of T cell changes during pregnancy in multiple sclerosis. Method: immunoSEQ multiplex PCR; TCRdb's copy keeps in-frame clones and lacks some. The sample shows about 94,000 clones, just under 95% of them seen only once. The specimen was peripheral blood, collected in the third trimester of pregnancy. All receptors come from a female donor with multiple sclerosis, enrolled in a pregnancy study.

The chain carries TRBV11-2 and TRBJ2-3; D might be TRBD2 (7 bases). Germline loops: CDR1 SGHAT, CDR2 FQNNGV. CDR3 size: 17 residues. Trimming took 1 base from V and 2 from J, leaving 16 bases between them. CDR3 coding DNA: TGTGCCAGCAGCTTAGTGGGGGGGCGCGGGTCCACAGATACGCAGTATTTT. It yields the protein CASSLVGGRGSTDTQYF.

The chain couples TRBV7-2 to TRBJ2-5; the match to TRBD2 covers 7 bases. Germline lookup yields CDR1 SGHTA and CDR2 FQGNSA. The CDR3 consists of 14 residues. With V trimmed by 6 bases and J by 4 bases, 8 bases remained unmatched. CDR3 residues: CASRPSGLRETQYF. The CDR3 bases are TGTGCCAGCAGACCTAGCGGCCTAAGAGAGACCCAGTACTTC.

The J gene is TRBJ2-7, the V gene TRBV6-4, with 9 nucleotides matching TRBD1. The junction had 5 bases not matched to a gene; V was cut back by 6 bases and J by 2 bases. Germline CDR1 MRHNA, CDR2 SNTAGT. The length of the CDR3 is 14 residues. CDR3 DNA sequence: TGTGCCAGCAGGAGGGACAGGGAACCCTACGAGCAGTACTTC. This sequence encodes CASRRDREPYEQYF.

The rearrangement links TRBV27 to TRBJ1-1, with D hard to call. Germline V gene sequence: CDR1 MNHEY, CDR2 SMNVEV (reference sequence). Trimming cost V 4 bases and J 6 bases, with 21 bases left between them. This CDR3 region has 16 residues. The CDR3 is CASSSTTLGHQPEAFF. DNA for the CDR3: TGTGCCAGCAGTTCTACCACCCTTGGGCACCAGCCTGAAGCTTTCTTT.

This clone was observed once. V and J are TRBV7-6 and TRBJ2-1; TRBD2 matches at 10 bases. The V gene's germline CDR1 is SGHVS and CDR2 FNYEAQ. CDR3 size: 15 residues. V shed 5 bases, J shed 9 bases, and the junction held 10 bases outside the gene matches. CDR3 amino acids: CASSQERLAGVEQFF. As DNA, the CDR3 is TGTGCCAGCAGCCAGGAGCGACTAGCGGGTGTTGAGCAGTTCTTC.

The chain uses TRBV25-1 and TRBJ1-2, with D uncertain. Germline lookup yields CDR1 MGHDK and CDR2 SYGVNS. The V gene lost 1 base and the J gene lost 8 bases, with 8 bases spanning the gap. The CDR3 consists of 12 residues. CDR3 sequence (DNA): TGTGCCAGCAGTGAATTAGGGAGAGGCTACACCTTC. It yields the protein CASSELGRGYTF.

This sequence joins TRBV30 and TRBJ2-3; D perhaps matches TRBD1 (5 bases). V lost 2 bases and J lost 4, with 13 bases in between. Germline loops: CDR1 GTSNPN, CDR2 SVGIG (reference sequence). The CDR3 spans 14 residues. The CDR3 bases are TGTGCCTGGAGTTGGGGCTCCTTCCCAGATACGCAGTATTTT. It specifies CAWSWGSFPDTQYF.

The chain employs TRBV27 and TRBJ1-2; D gene uncertain. The CDR3 covers 14 residues. From germline, CDR1 is MNHEY and CDR2 SMNVEV (reference sequence). The ends were cut back, 0 bases at V and 7 bases at J, with 12 bases in the middle. This CDR3 reads CASSLSAALSGYTF. For the CDR3, the DNA is TGTGCCAGCAGTTTATCCGCGGCACTCTCTGGCTACACCTTC.

The genes are TRBV11-1 and TRBJ2-7; 11 bases align to TRBD1. Per the germline V gene, CDR1 is SGHAT and CDR2 is FQDESV (reference sequence). V shed 4 bases and J 2 bases; nucleotides not matched to a gene: 4. The CDR3 has 15 residues. The CDR3 nucleotides read TGTGCCAGCAGCTCGGACAGGGGGCTTACCTACGAGCAGTACTTC. It yields the protein CASSSDRGLTYEQYF.

J is TRBJ2-2 and V is TRBV7-2, with D tentatively TRBD2 (6 bases). Germline-derived CDR1 and CDR2 are SGHTA and FQGNSA. This CDR3 has 16 residues. The V gene lost 4 bases and the J gene lost 2 bases, with 14 bases spanning the gap. This CDR3 is CASSYWAGINTGELFF. In DNA, the CDR3 is TGTGCCAGCAGCTACTGGGCGGGGATAAACACCGGGGAGCTGTTTTTT.

The V gene is TRBV10-3, the J gene TRBJ1-5; D is possibly TRBD1 (6 bases). The CDR3 is 16 residues long. Germline V gene sequence: CDR1 ENHRY, CDR2 SYGVKD. V shed 0 bases and J shed 5 bases, with 14 bases lying between them. The CDR3 loop is CAISESLLGGHQPQHF. CDR3 nucleotides: TGTGCCATCAGTGAGTCGTTGCTAGGGGGACATCAGCCCCAGCATTTT.

This chain connects TRBV2 to TRBJ2-1; D possibly corresponds to TRBD1 (6 bases). V was cut by 3 bases and J by 0 bases, with 9 bases left in between. CDR1 and CDR2 (germline): SNHLY, FYNNEI. The CDR3 extends over 15 amino acids. The DNA of the CDR3 is TGTGCCAGCAGTGAGGGGGCAGCCTCCTACAATGAGCAGTTCTTC. Protein sequence: CASSEGAASYNEQFF.

CDR3 DNA sequence: TGTGCCAGCAGCTTAGTTACAGGGGCGAGCACCGGGGAGCTGTTTTTT. Translating it yields CASSLVTGASTGELFF. V usage is TRBV11-2 and J usage is TRBJ2-2; 7 bases agree with TRBD1. Trimming took 1 base from V and 4 from J; bases not matched to a gene: 6. There are 16 residues in the CDR3. Germline V CDR1 and CDR2: SGHAT, FQNNGV.

This clone came up once. The rearrangement joins TRBV7-9 to TRBJ2-2, with TRBD1 matching 12 bases. In germline, CDR1 is SEHNR, CDR2 FQNEAQ (reference sequence). CDR3 length equals 18 residues. Trimming removed 2 bases from V and 4 bases from J; junction bases left unmatched: 8. DNA of the CDR3: TGTGCCAGCAGCTTATCTACGGGACAGGGGGCACGCACCGGGGAGCTGTTTTTT. It codes for CASSLSTGQGARTGELFF.

The V call is TRBV29-1, the J call TRBJ1-2; D is perhaps TRBD1 (5 bases). Trimming cost V 0 bases and J 4 bases, with 6 bases left between them. Germline loops: CDR1 SQVTM, CDR2 ANQGSEA. The length of the CDR3 is 12 residues. CDR3 sequence reads: CSVEEGRYGYTF. CDR3 bases: TGCAGCGTTGAAGAGGGGCGCTATGGCTACACCTTC.

V usage is TRBV4-2 and J usage is TRBJ2-5; D unresolved. V was shortened by 4 bases and J by 6 bases, with 3 bases between the two germline ends. Germline CDR1 is LGHNA and CDR2 is YNFKEQ. This CDR3 region has 10 residues. The CDR3 coding sequence is TGTGCCAGCAGCCCTCAGACCCAGTACTTC. It is translated as CASSPQTQYF.

The chain joins TRBV19 to TRBJ1-5; D unresolved. V lost 7 bases, J lost 7 bases, and 14 bases lay in between. This CDR3 has 13 amino acids. Germline CDR1 and CDR2: LNHDA and SQIVND (reference sequence). The chain's CDR3 is CASTPRGEQPQHF. DNA of the CDR3: TGTGCCAGTACCCCCCGCGGGGAACAGCCCCAGCATTTT.

The V gene is TRBV9, the J gene TRBJ2-5; TRBD1 is a possible D gene (7 bases). Germline V CDR1 and CDR2: SGDLS, YYNGEE. This CDR3 is built from 17 residues. V was pared by 3 bases and J by 5 bases, with 23 bases between. The DNA for the CDR3 is TGTGCCAGCAGCGGGGGCCCTTACAGGGGCGCGGGGGAGACCCAGTACTTC. It encodes CASSGGPYRGAGETQYF. Variable domain in full (rest from reference TRBV9 and TRBJ2-5): DSGVTQTPKHLITATGQRVTLRCSPRSGDLSVYWYQQSLDQGLQFLIQYYNGEERAKGNILERFSAQQFPDLHSELNLSSLELGDSALYFCASSGGPYRGAGETQYFGPGTRLLVL.